The 19 T cell receptor beta chains listed next were all sequenced from one sample in a study of cytomegalovirus exposure and HLA in healthy donors (dated by TCRdb to the late 2010s). The protocol used for the library was the immunoSEQ multiplex PCR assay. A mixture of 60 forward primers for TCR Vbeta segments and 13 reverse primers for TCR Jbeta segments was used in the multiplex PCR. TCRdb stores this immuneACCESS table with in-frame sequences only. Part of the clones is absent; in the studies checked, under half of the shortfall reflects unresolved V genes, and no reason is known for the rest. The sample includes about 43,000 clones, with roughly 77% observed a single time. Approximately 1.4% of the sample rests with the top ten. The specimen was PBMCs. These receptors were collected from a man between 25 and 39 years old in good health and CMV-seronegative.

This clone has just one count. J is TRBJ2-2 and V is TRBV11-3, with D possibly matching TRBD1 (6 bases). This CDR3 comprises 13 residues. Per the germline V gene, CDR1 is SGHNT and CDR2 is YENEEA. V was clipped by 8 bases and J by 4 bases, with 11 bases between them. The CDR3: CASQGWSTGELFF. CDR3 bases: TGTGCCAGCCAGGGGTGGAGCACCGGGGAGCTGTTTTTT.

V gene TRBV5-6 combines with J gene TRBJ2-1, with TRBD1 identical over 7 bases. Germline values: CDR1 SGHDT, CDR2 YYEEEE. CDR3 size: 16 residues. J was trimmed by 6 bases and V by 5 bases; bases with no gene match: 14. CDR3: CASRPTTGWFGNEQFF. The DNA for the CDR3 is TGTGCCAGCAGACCTACGACAGGGTGGTTTGGCAATGAGCAGTTCTTC.

The chain uses TRBV7-2 and TRBJ2-7, with TRBD2 identical over 11 bases. Germline loops: CDR1 SGHTA, CDR2 FQGNSA. Trimming removed 2 bases from V and 5 bases from J; junction bases left unmatched: 5. The CDR3 spans 15 residues. In DNA form, the CDR3 reads TGTGCCAGCAGCTTACTAGCGGGAGGTCTCCACGAGCAGTACTTC. Amino acid sequence: CASSLLAGGLHEQYF.

The chain combines TRBV7-9 with TRBJ1-1; D unresolved. The V end was cut by 2 bases, the J end by 1 base, with 2 bases between. From germline, CDR1 is SEHNR and CDR2 FQNEAQ (reference sequence). This CDR3 is built from 12 residues. The CDR3 coding sequence is TGTGCCAGCAGCTTACAGAACACTGAAGCTTTCTTT. Its translation: CASSLQNTEAFF.

This chain joins TRBV7-2 and TRBJ1-1; D call uncertain. Germline V gene data show CDR1 as SGHTA and CDR2 as FQGNSA. The V end lost 2 bases, the J end lost 6 bases, and 7 bases lay between the germline ends. The CDR3 length is 12 residues. CDR3 nucleotide sequence: TGTGCCAGCAGCTTACTACGATCTGAAGCTTTCTTT. This sequence encodes CASSLLRSEAFF.

The chain links TRBV19 to TRBJ2-7, with D perhaps matching TRBD1 (6 bases). Germline V lookup: CDR1 LNHDA, CDR2 SQIVND (reference sequence). V lost 4 bases and J 1 base, leaving 11 bases between the germline ends. The CDR3 totals 14 residues. For the CDR3, the DNA is TGTGCCAGTAGTAGGACAGTGAATTCCTACGAGCAGTACTTC. Its protein product is CASSRTVNSYEQYF.

The chain recombines TRBV10-2 with TRBJ2-3; 9 nucleotides agree with TRBD2. CDR3 length: 16 amino acids. V gave up 6 bases and J gave up 5 bases; unmatched junction bases: 12. The germline gives CDR1 WSHSY, CDR2 SAAADI. CDR3 sequence reads: CASSRGVAGVVDTQYF. The CDR3 DNA sequence: TGCGCCAGCAGCCGTGGTGTAGCGGGAGTAGTAGATACGCAGTATTTT.

V is TRBV18 and J is TRBJ1-3; no reliable D call. The V gene lost 2 bases and the J gene lost 1 base, with 12 bases spanning the gap. CDR1 is KGHSH and CDR2 is LQKENI in the germline V gene. The CDR3 runs to 16 residues. Here the CDR3 DNA reads TGTGCCAGCTCACCAGCAATCGGAGGGTCTGGAAACACCATATATTTT. This translates into CASSPAIGGSGNTIYF. Full variable domain (rest looked up from reference TRBV18 and TRBJ1-3): NAGVMQNPRHLVRRRGQEARLRCSPMKGHSHVYWYRQLPEEGLKFMVYLQKENIIDESGMPKERFSAEFPKEGPSILRIQQVVRGDSAAYFCASSPAIGGSGNTIYFGEGSWLTVV.

This chain joins TRBV5-1 and TRBJ1-1; 7 nucleotides line up with TRBD1. J was trimmed by 10 bases and V by 2 bases; bases with no gene match: 11. The length of the CDR3 is 14 residues. The germline gives CDR1 SGHRS, CDR2 YFSETQ. The DNA for the CDR3 is TGCGCCAGCAGCTTTGACAGGGCTCGAGGGGGAGCTTTCTTT. It encodes CASSFDRARGGAFF.

The chain has TRBV6-5 and TRBJ1-1; the D gene is possibly TRBD1 (6 bases). The CDR3 covers 14 residues. The V and J ends lost 2 bases and 3 bases respectively, with 10 bases between them. Germline loops: CDR1 MNHEY, CDR2 SVGAGI. The CDR3 is CASSYGQQYTEAFF. In DNA, the CDR3 is TGTGCCAGCAGTTACGGACAGCAGTACACTGAAGCTTTCTTT.

J is TRBJ2-1 and V is TRBV6-5; 8 bases agree with TRBD2. This CDR3 contains 14 residues. Germline V CDR1 and CDR2: MNHEY, SVGAGI. The trim removed 5 bases at V and 2 bases at J, leaving 2 bases unmatched. CDR3 in amino acids: CASSRTSPYNEQFF. DNA for the CDR3: TGTGCCAGCAGTCGGACTAGCCCCTACAATGAGCAGTTCTTC.

The chain is built from TRBV5-4 and TRBJ2-1; TRBD2 matches at 10 bases. The CDR3 contains 15 residues. Germline CDR1 SGHNT, CDR2 YYREEE (reference sequence). With V trimmed by 2 bases and J by 5 bases, 4 bases remained unmatched. The CDR3 DNA follows: TGTGCCAGCAGCTTTAGCGGGGGGCCCAACAATGAGCAGTTCTTC. Amino acid sequence: CASSFSGGPNNEQFF.

The chain links TRBV28 to TRBJ1-2, with D hard to call. V lost 5 bases and J 4 bases, leaving 8 bases between the germline ends. Germline assignment: CDR1 MDHEN and CDR2 SYDVKM. The CDR3 contains 12 residues. The CDR3 spells CASSLRSYGYTF. The CDR3 coding sequence is TGTGCCAGCAGTCTCCGTTCCTATGGCTACACCTTC.

The rearrangement joins TRBV18 to TRBJ1-4, with 7 nucleotides matching TRBD1. The CDR3 has 16 amino acids. Germline CDR1 and CDR2: KGHSH and LQKENI. The trim removed 3 bases at V and 3 bases at J, leaving 7 bases unmatched. The CDR3 nucleotides are TGTGCCAGCTCACCTTACCGGGACAGCTCTAATGAAAAACTGTTTTTT. This gives the protein CASSPYRDSSNEKLFF.

The chain has TRBV28 and TRBJ2-7; D may be TRBD2 (6 bases). The CDR3 contains 16 residues. Trimming pared 6 bases from V and 4 bases from J, leaving 22 bases between. Germline lookup yields CDR1 MDHEN and CDR2 SYDVKM. CDR3: CASRVWASAYHYEQYF. CDR3 coding DNA: TGTGCCAGCAGGGTGTGGGCTAGCGCATACCATTACGAGCAGTACTTC.

V usage is TRBV6-6 and J usage is TRBJ1-2, with D possibly being TRBD1 (5 bases). Germline assignment: CDR1 MNHNY and CDR2 SVGAGI (reference sequence). V lost 6 bases, J lost 4 bases, and 18 bases lay in between. CDR3 length: 15 amino acids. The CDR3, as DNA: TGTGCCAGCAGCCAAGGTGGGGGGGGTAGCTATGGCTACACCTTC. This encodes CASSQGGGGSYGYTF.

The rearrangement uses TRBV5-5 and TRBJ2-3; TRBD2 agrees at 9 bases. The CDR3 length is 14 residues. Losses at the gene ends were 4 bases for V and 9 bases for J; bases not matched to a gene: 9. Germline V lookup: CDR1 SGHKS, CDR2 YYEKEE (reference sequence). CDR3 protein: CASSPTGSGRTQYF. CDR3 in DNA: TGTGCCAGCAGCCCGACGGGTAGCGGGAGAACGCAGTATTTT.

This clone appeared once. This rearrangement joins TRBV2 to TRBJ1-6; D possibly corresponds to TRBD1 (6 bases). V was pared by 7 bases and J by 7 bases, with 17 bases between. Germline CDR1 reads SNHLY; CDR2 reads FYNNEI. The CDR3 has 15 residues. The CDR3 sequence: CASTQMGARNSPLHF. In DNA form, the CDR3 reads TGTGCCAGCACCCAAATGGGGGCGCGCAATTCACCCCTCCACTTT.

This rearrangement joins TRBV30 to TRBJ2-7; D might be TRBD1 (5 bases). V lost 1 base to trimming and J lost 5 bases, with 12 bases between them. CDR3 size: 13 residues. In germline, CDR1 is GTSNPN, CDR2 SVGIG (reference sequence). The CDR3 region has the DNA TGTGCCTGGAGTGCCAGGGCGGTGGACGAGCAGTACTTC. This sequence encodes CAWSARAVDEQYF.